The rows below give T cell receptor beta chains drawn from one sample of a study of neurological immune-mediated disorders. MiXCR was run by TCRdb on the 5' RACE reads, yielding one entry per CDR3 protein. This sample has tens of thousands of distinct CDR3 sequences, with about a tenth found just once. Material for sequencing was PBMCs. These receptors were collected from a woman under 40 with HTLV-1-associated myelopathy (HAM/TSP). CDR3s include the opening cysteine and the closing phenylalanine or tryptophan.

v_gene | CDR3aa
TRBV20-1 | CSAGTGVDSGTQYF
TRBV5-1 | CASSSRQGREAFF
TRBV19 | CASSISPYSANTGELFF
TRBV24-1 | CATSETGPNQPQHF
TRBV20-1 | CSALNGRGGNLSSYNEQFF
TRBV20-1 | CSARAPFTDTQYF
TRBV11-2 | CASSSVRGQGNGELFF
TRBV12-3/TRBV12-4 | CASSFETSVTDMQYF
TRBV5-1 | CASSLIPGMAYEQYF
TRBV10-3 | CAITGDRNTEAFF
TRBV12-3/TRBV12-4 | CASSRVNEQYF
TRBV6-6 | CASSRTESSGNTIYF
TRBV5-5 | CASTYSASSTDTQYF
TRBV5-1 | CASSLVRGRADTGELFF
TRBV5-6 | CASSSTQKGGNGEAFF
TRBV4-1 | CASSQVRGAPGAFF
TRBV24-1 | CATSDGRASQPQHF